Below are 16 T cell receptor beta chains sequenced from a single sample in a study of T cell responses to AZD1222 COVID-19 vaccine. This table comes from immunoSEQ multiplex PCR, and its TCRdb copy is limited to in-frame clones, with some not included. The repertoire consists of 75,000 to 95,000 clones, with around 83% occurring once and the leading ten covering 10% to 15%. Sample: peripheral blood, taken on day 0 of AZD1222 vaccination. The receptors were gathered from an adult in good health.

The chain uses TRBV6-5 and TRBJ2-7; maybe TRBD2 (6 bases). The CDR3 runs to 12 residues. The ends were cut back, 6 bases at V and 6 bases at J, with 12 bases in the middle. CDR1 is MNHEY, CDR2 SVGAGI, per germline. The CDR3 region has the DNA TGTGCCAGCAGCCTGGGGGGACTCGAGCAGTACTTC. Protein product: CASSLGGLEQYF.

The J gene is TRBJ1-5, the V gene TRBV7-8; D ambiguous. Germline CDR1 SGHVS, CDR2 FQNEAQ. The CDR3 runs to 14 residues. V lost 4 bases to trimming and J lost 0 bases, with 7 bases between them. CDR3 DNA: TGTGCCAGCAGCTCAAGGGATAGCAATCAGCCCCAGCATTTT. Translated: CASSSRDSNQPQHF.

V and J are TRBV27 and TRBJ2-1, with D perhaps matching TRBD2 (5 bases). CDR1 is MNHEY, CDR2 SMNVEV, per germline (reference sequence). The ends were cut back, 8 bases at V and 12 bases at J, with 14 bases in the middle. The CDR3 is 11 amino acids. The CDR3 nucleotides are TGTGCCAGCCGCGAAATTGGAGGGCAGTTCTTC. Translated: CASREIGGQFF.

This clone occurred a few times. V usage is TRBV6-2 or TRBV6-3 and J usage is TRBJ1-5; possible D gene TRBD1, 6 bases. Germline V lookup: CDR1 MNHEY, CDR2 SVGEGT. With 0 bases removed from V and 3 bases from J, the gap between germline ends came to 15 bases. CDR3 length: 17 amino acids. CDR3 protein: CASSYSSQGRVNQPQHF. CDR3 nucleotide sequence: TGTGCCAGCAGTTACTCATCACAGGGCCGGGTCAATCAGCCCCAGCATTTT.

The chain joins TRBV4-3 to TRBJ1-2; perhaps TRBD1 as D (5 bases). Trimming took 0 bases from V and 3 from J, leaving 14 bases between them. The CDR3 totals 16 residues. CDR1 and CDR2 from the germline V gene are LGHNA and YSLEER. As DNA, the CDR3 is TGCGCCAGCAGCCAAGAACCGGGGACCCCCTACTATGGCTACACCTTC. It translates to CASSQEPGTPYYGYTF.

This chain joins TRBV7-9 and TRBJ2-3; the match to TRBD1 covers 7 bases. This CDR3 is 13 amino acids long. The ends lost 4 bases at V and 7 bases at J; junction bases unmatched: 5. Germline CDR1 reads SEHNR; CDR2 reads FQNEAQ (reference sequence). The CDR3 region is CASSSPGGHTQYF. CDR3 nucleotide sequence: TGTGCCAGCAGCTCCCCAGGGGGACATACGCAGTATTTT.

V and J are TRBV4-2 and TRBJ2-2, with 12 bases identical to TRBD2. Germline CDR1 LGHNA, CDR2 YNFKEQ. V dropped 4 bases and J dropped 0; count of bases not matched to a gene: 3. CDR3 length: 17 residues. CDR3 protein: CASSPLAGGPNTGELFF. CDR3 in DNA: TGTGCCAGCAGCCCACTAGCGGGGGGCCCGAACACCGGGGAGCTGTTTTTT.

The chain joins TRBV18 to TRBJ1-3; a possible D gene is TRBD1 (5 bases). Germline V CDR1 and CDR2: KGHSH, LQKENI. This CDR3 region has 16 residues. The V and J ends lost 2 bases and 0 bases respectively, with 11 bases between them. The CDR3 DNA is TGTGCCAGCTCACCATACGACAGCAGCTCTGGAAACACCATATATTTT. This codes for CASSPYDSSSGNTIYF.

The genes are TRBV4-1 and TRBJ1-2; D gene uncertain. CDR3 size: 16 residues. V was pared by 4 bases and J by 6 bases, with 21 bases between. CDR1 MGHRA and CDR2 YSYEKL come from the germline V gene. CDR3 sequence reads: CASSLASLRIGDGYTF. The CDR3 nucleotides read TGCGCCAGCAGCCTCGCGAGCCTTAGGATCGGGGATGGCTACACCTTC.

This chain uses TRBV3-1 (or the pseudogene TRBV3-2) with TRBJ2-6; no firm D call. The V gene's germline CDR1 is LGHDT and CDR2 YNNKEL (reference sequence). The V gene lost 4 bases and the J gene lost 0 bases, with 7 bases spanning the gap. The CDR3 covers 15 residues. The CDR3 nucleotides read TGTGCCAGCAGCCCCCCGACCTCTGGGGCCAACGTCCTGACTTTC. Protein: CASSPPTSGANVLTF.

The chain employs TRBV6-6 and TRBJ1-1; D call uncertain. CDR3 length equals 13 residues. Trimming took off 7 bases at V and 0 bases at J, with 9 bases between the two ends. Germline V lookup: CDR1 MNHNY, CDR2 SVGAGI (reference sequence). CDR3 in DNA: TGTGCCAGCATCGACACATTGAACACTGAAGCTTTCTTT. Protein: CASIDTLNTEAFF.

This chain connects TRBV3-1 (or the pseudogene TRBV3-2) to TRBJ2-5; TRBD2 aligns across 12 bases. Germline V lookup: CDR1 LGHDT, CDR2 YNNKEL (reference sequence). This CDR3 region has 15 residues. V lost 4 bases and J lost 4; bases outside the gene matches: 4. CDR3 region: CASSLGLAGTETQYF. The CDR3 DNA reads TGTGCCAGCAGCCTAGGACTAGCGGGGACAGAGACCCAGTACTTC.

This chain uses TRBV11-2 with TRBJ1-2, with TRBD1 identical over 7 bases. Germline V gene sequence: CDR1 SGHAT, CDR2 FQNNGV. The length of the CDR3 is 15 residues. V shed 1 base and J 2 bases; nucleotides not matched to a gene: 4. The CDR3, as DNA: TGTGCCAGCAGCTTAGTACAGGGGTGGAACTATGGCTACACCTTC. It is translated as CASSLVQGWNYGYTF.

The V gene is TRBV5-5, the J gene TRBJ1-1, with D tentatively TRBD1 (6 bases). The CDR3 runs 13 residues. The germline V and J ends were trimmed by 1 base and 11 bases, with 15 bases remaining between them. Germline V gene sequence: CDR1 SGHKS, CDR2 YYEKEE (reference sequence). The CDR3 coding sequence is TGTGCCAGCAGCTTGTTACAGGGCGGTTGGGCTTTCTTT. Amino acids: CASSLLQGGWAFF.

This clone was found once. The genes are TRBV7-3 and TRBJ2-2; 8 bases line up with TRBD2. This CDR3 comprises 16 residues. Germline CDR1 SGHTA, CDR2 FQGTGA. V shed 5 bases, J shed 7 bases, and the junction held 12 bases outside the gene matches. DNA for the CDR3: TGTGCCAGCAGCCCTAGTTCAGGCGGGGGGATCGGGGAGCTGTTTTTT. As protein: CASSPSSGGGIGELFF.

The J gene is TRBJ2-5, the V gene TRBV11-3; D is undetermined. Trimming removed 1 base from V and 2 bases from J, with 8 bases in between. The V gene's germline CDR1 is SGHNT and CDR2 YENEEA. This CDR3 has 14 amino acids. CDR3 DNA: TGTGCCAGCAGCTTAGGGGCAGATCAAGAGACCCAGTACTTC. This sequence encodes CASSLGADQETQYF. Based on the CDR3 plus reference TRBV11-3 and TRBJ2-5, the full variable domain is EAGVVQSPRYKIIEKKQPVAFWCNPISGHNTLYWYLQNLGQGPELLIRYENEEAVDDSQLPKDRFSAERLKGVDSTLKIQPAELGDSAVYLCASSLGADQETQYFGPGTRLLVL.